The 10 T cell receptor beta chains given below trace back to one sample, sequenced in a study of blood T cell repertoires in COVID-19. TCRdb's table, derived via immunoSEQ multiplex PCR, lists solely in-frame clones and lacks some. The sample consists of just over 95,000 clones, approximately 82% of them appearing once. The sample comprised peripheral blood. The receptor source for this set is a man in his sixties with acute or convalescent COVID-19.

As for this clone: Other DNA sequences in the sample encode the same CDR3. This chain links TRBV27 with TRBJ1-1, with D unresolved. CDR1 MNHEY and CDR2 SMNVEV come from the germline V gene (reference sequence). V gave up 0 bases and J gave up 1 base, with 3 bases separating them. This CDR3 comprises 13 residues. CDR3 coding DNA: TGTGCCAGCAGTTTATCGAGGAACACTGAAGCTTTCTTT. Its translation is CASSLSRNTEAFF.

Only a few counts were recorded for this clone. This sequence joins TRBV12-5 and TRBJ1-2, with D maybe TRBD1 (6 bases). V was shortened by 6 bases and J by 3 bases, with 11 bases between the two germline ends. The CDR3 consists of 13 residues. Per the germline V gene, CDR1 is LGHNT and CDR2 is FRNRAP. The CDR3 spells CASGDGQYYGYTF. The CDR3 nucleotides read TGTGCTAGTGGAGATGGACAGTACTATGGCTACACCTTC.

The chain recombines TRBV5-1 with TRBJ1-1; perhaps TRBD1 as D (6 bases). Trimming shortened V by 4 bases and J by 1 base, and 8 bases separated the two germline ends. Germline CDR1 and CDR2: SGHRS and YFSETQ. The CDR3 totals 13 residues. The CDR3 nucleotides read TGCGCCAGCAGCCGGGGACAGAACACTGAAGCTTTCTTT. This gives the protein CASSRGQNTEAFF.

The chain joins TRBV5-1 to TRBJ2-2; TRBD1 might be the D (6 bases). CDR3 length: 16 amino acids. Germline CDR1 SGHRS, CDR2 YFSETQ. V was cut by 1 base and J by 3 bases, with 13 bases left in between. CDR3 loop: CASSLLRQDYTGELFF. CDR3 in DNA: TGCGCCAGCAGCTTGTTACGACAGGATTACACCGGGGAGCTGTTTTTT.

The CDR3: CASRDSPYNEQFF. CDR3 nucleotide sequence: TGTGCCAGTAGGGACTCCCCCTACAATGAGCAGTTCTTC. The chain links TRBV19 to TRBJ2-1; maybe TRBD2 (5 bases). This CDR3 comprises 13 residues. The germline V gene has CDR1 LNHDA and CDR2 SQIVND (reference sequence). V lost 6 bases, J lost 2 bases, and 8 bases lay in between.

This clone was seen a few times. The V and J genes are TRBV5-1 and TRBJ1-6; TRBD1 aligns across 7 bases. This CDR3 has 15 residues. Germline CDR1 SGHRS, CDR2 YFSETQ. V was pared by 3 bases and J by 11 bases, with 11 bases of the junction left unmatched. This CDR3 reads CASSSSGGAGPPLHF. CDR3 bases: TGCGCCAGCAGCTCTTCAGGGGGTGCCGGTCCACCCCTCCACTTT. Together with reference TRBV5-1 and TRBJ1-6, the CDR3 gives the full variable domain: KAGVTQTPRYLIKTRGQQVTLSCSPISGHRSVSWYQQTPGQGLQFLFEYFSETQRNKGNFPGRFSGRQFSNSRSEMNVSTLELGDSALYLCASSSSGGAGPPLHFGNGTRLTVT.

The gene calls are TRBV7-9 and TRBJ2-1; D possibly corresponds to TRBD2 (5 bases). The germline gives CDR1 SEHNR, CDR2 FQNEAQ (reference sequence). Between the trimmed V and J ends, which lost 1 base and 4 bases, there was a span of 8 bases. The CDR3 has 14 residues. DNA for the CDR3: TGTGCCAGCAGCTTAGTCGGGGATTACAATGAGCAGTTCTTC. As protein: CASSLVGDYNEQFF.

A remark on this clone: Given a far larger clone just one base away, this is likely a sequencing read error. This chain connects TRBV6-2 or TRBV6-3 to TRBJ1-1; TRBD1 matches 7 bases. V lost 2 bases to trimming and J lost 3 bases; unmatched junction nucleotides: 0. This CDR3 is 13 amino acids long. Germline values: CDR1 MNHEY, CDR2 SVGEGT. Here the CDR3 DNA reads TGTGCCAGCAGTTACAGGGGGCACACTGAAGCTTTCTTT. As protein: CASSYRGHTEAFF.

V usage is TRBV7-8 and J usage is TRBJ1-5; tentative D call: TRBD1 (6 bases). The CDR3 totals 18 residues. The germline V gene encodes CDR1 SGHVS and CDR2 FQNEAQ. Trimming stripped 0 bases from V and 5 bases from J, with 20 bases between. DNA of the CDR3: TGTGCCAGCAGCTTAGCTTCGGTTCGATTCAGGGGTTATCAGCCCCAGCATTTT. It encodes CASSLASVRFRGYQPQHF.

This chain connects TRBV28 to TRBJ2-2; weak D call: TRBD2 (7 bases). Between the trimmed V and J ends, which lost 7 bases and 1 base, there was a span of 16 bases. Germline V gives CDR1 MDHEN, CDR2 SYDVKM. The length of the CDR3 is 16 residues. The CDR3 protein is CASTPGGGWNTGELFF. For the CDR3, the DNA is TGTGCCAGCACCCCTGGGGGGGGCTGGAACACCGGGGAGCTGTTTTTT. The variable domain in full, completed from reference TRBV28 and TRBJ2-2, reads DVKVTQSSRYLVKRTGEKVFLECVQDMDHENMFWYRQDPGLGLRLIYFSYDVKMKEKGDIPEGYSVSREKKERFSLILESASTNQTSMYLCASTPGGGWNTGELFFGEGSRLTVL.